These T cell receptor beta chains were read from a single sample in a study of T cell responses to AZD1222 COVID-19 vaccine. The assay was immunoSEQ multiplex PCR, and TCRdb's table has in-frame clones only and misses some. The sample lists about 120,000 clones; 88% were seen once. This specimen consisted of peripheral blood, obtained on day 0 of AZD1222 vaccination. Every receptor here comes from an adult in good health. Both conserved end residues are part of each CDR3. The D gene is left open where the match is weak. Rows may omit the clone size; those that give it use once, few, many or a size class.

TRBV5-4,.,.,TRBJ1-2,CASNPRDLTNYGYTF,TGTGCCAGCAACCCTCGGGACCTAACTAACTATGGCTACACCTTC
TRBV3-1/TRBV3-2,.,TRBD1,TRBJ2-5,CASSDFQTGFGETQYF,TGTGCCAGCAGCGACTTTCAGACAGGGTTCGGAGAGACCCAGTACTTC
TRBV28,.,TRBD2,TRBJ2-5,CASTPAGGPQETQYF,TGTGCCAGCACCCCGGCGGGGGGGCCCCAAGAGACCCAGTACTTC
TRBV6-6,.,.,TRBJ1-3,CASSYSPTGNTIYF,TGTGCCAGCAGTTACTCTCCTACAGGAAACACCATATATTTT
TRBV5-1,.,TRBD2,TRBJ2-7,CASSLKLREGVTHF,TGCGCCAGCAGCTTGAAACTCCGGGAGGGAGTTACCCACTTC
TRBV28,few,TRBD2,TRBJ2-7,CASRRSGGLSYEQYF,TGTGCCAGCAGACGTAGCGGGGGGCTCTCCTACGAGCAGTACTTC
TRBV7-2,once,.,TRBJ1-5,CASSLFPDRLNQPQHF,TGTGCCAGCAGCTTATTCCCGGACAGACTCAATCAGCCCCAGCATTTT
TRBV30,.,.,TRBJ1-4,CAWSLTGPNEKLFF,TGTGCCTGGAGTCTAACAGGGCCTAATGAAAAACTGTTTTTT
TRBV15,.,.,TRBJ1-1,CATSRDQALGSGTEAFF,TGTGCCACCAGCAGAGATCAGGCCTTGGGCAGCGGCACTGAAGCTTTCTTT
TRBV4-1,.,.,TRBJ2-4,CASSQVGPIQYF,TGCGCCAGCAGCCAAGTTGGCCCAATTCAGTACTTC
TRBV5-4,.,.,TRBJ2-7,CASSLTSWGSYEQYF,TGTGCCAGCAGCTTAACTTCCTGGGGGTCCTACGAGCAGTACTTC
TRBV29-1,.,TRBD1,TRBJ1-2,CSVEGTGGYGYTF,TGCAGCGTTGAGGGGACAGGGGGCTATGGCTACACCTTC
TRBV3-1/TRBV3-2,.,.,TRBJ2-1,CASSQSAGQQFF,TGTGCCAGCAGCCAATCGGCGGGACAGCAGTTCTTC
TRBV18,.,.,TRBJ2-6,CASSPYGDSGANVLTF,TGTGCCAGCTCACCCTACGGGGATTCTGGGGCCAACGTCCTGACTTTC
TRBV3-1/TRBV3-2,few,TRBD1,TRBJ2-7,CASSYRTGSEQYF,TGTGCCAGCAGCTACCGGACAGGAAGCGAGCAGTACTTC
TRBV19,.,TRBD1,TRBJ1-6,CASRRTGGNSPLHF,TGTGCCAGTAGGAGAACAGGGGGCAATTCACCCCTCCACTTT
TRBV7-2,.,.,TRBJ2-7,CASSDYVYEQYF,TGTGCCAGCTCGGACTATGTCTACGAGCAGTACTTC
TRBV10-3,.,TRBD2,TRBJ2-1,CAISAGLAGRYNEQFF,TGTGCCATCAGTGCCGGACTAGCGGGAAGGTACAATGAGCAGTTCTTC
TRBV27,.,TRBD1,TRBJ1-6,CASSLTGGGGSPLHF,TGTGCCAGCAGTTTAACAGGGGGTGGGGGTTCACCCCTCCACTTT
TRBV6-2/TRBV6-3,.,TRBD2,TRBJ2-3,CASSSIQRGSSTDTQYF,TGTGCCAGCAGCTCCATCCAGCGGGGGTCTAGCACAGATACGCAGTATTTT
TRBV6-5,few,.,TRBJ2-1,CASRLAGDEQFF,TGTGCCAGCAGACTCGCGGGCGATGAGCAGTTCTTC
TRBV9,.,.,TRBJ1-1,CASSANTGTEAFF,TGTGCCAGCAGCGCAAATACAGGGACTGAAGCTTTCTTT
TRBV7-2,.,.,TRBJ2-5,CASSYYQETQYF,TGTGCCAGCAGCTACTATCAAGAGACCCAGTACTTC
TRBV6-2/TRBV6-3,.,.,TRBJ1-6,CASSYLGLDSPLHF,TGTGCCAGCAGTTACCTGGGGCTGGATTCACCCCTCCACTTT
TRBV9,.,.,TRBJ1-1,CASSVEGLRGEAFF,TGTGCCAGCAGCGTAGAAGGGCTCCGCGGTGAAGCTTTCTTT
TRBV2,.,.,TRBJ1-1,CASSLQGYNTEAFF,TGTGCCAGCAGTCTGCAGGGTTATAACACTGAAGCTTTCTTT
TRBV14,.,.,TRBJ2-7,CASGALDNPYEQYF,TGTGCCAGCGGCGCCCTGGACAACCCTTACGAGCAGTACTTC
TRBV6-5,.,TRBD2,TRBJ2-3,CASRGLAGVADTQYF,TGTGCCAGCAGGGGACTAGCGGGCGTGGCAGATACGCAGTATTTT
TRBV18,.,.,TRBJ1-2,CASSQASENYGYTF,TGTGCCAGCTCACAGGCGAGCGAAAACTATGGCTACACCTTC
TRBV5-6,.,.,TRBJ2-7,CASSSQGGSTYEQYF,TGTGCCAGCAGCTCGCAAGGGGGGAGTACCTACGAGCAGTACTTC
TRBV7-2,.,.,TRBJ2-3,CASSLEQAASTDTQYF,TGTGCCAGCAGCTTAGAGCAGGCGGCGAGCACAGATACGCAGTATTTT
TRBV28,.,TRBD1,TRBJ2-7,CASSLPPGQPYEQYF,TGTGCCAGCAGTTTACCCCCGGGACAGCCCTACGAGCAGTACTTC
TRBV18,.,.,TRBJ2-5,CASSPGDYQETQYF,TGTGCCAGCTCACCGGGGGATTACCAAGAGACCCAGTACTTC
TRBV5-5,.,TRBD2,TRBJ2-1,CASSASGSSYNEQFF,TGTGCCAGCAGCGCTAGCGGCAGCTCCTACAATGAGCAGTTCTTC
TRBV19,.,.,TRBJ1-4,CASSIIGQVANEKLFF,TGTGCCAGTAGTATAATCGGGCAGGTCGCTAATGAAAAACTGTTTTTT
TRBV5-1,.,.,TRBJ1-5,CASSLGQPNQPQHF,TGCGCCAGCAGCTTGGGACAGCCCAATCAGCCCCAGCATTTT
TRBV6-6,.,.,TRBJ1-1,CASTLGVLRLDTEAFF,TGTGCCAGCACCTTGGGGGTCCTCCGGCTGGACACTGAAGCTTTCTTT
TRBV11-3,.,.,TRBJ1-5,CASSYRGESNQPQHF,TGTGCCAGCAGCTATAGAGGGGAGAGCAATCAGCCCCAGCATTTT
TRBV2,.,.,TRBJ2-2,CASSDGTITGELFF,TGTGCCAGCAGTGATGGGACGATCACCGGGGAGCTGTTTTTT
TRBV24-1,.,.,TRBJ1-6,CATSDPGGLRDTNSPLHF,TGTGCCACCAGTGATCCGGGGGGTCTCCGGGACACAAATTCACCCCTCCACTTT
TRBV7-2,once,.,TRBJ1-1,CASSLGRLNTEAFF,TGTGCCAGCAGCTTGGGACGGTTGAACACTGAAGCTTTCTTT
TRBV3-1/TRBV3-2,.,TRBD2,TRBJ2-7,CASSHPTSGRTYEQYF,TGTGCCAGCAGCCACCCGACTAGCGGGAGAACCTACGAGCAGTACTTC
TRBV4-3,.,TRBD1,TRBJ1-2,CASSQDRQGGYGYTF,TGCGCCAGCAGCCAAGATAGACAGGGTGGCTATGGCTACACCTTC
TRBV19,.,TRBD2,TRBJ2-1,CASTRVLIRGGPDYNEQFF,TGTGCCAGTACCAGGGTGCTAATCCGCGGGGGGCCGGATTACAATGAGCAGTTCTTC
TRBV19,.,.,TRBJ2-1,CASRIGGNLYNEQFF,TGTGCCAGTAGAATCGGGGGCAATTTATACAATGAGCAGTTCTTC